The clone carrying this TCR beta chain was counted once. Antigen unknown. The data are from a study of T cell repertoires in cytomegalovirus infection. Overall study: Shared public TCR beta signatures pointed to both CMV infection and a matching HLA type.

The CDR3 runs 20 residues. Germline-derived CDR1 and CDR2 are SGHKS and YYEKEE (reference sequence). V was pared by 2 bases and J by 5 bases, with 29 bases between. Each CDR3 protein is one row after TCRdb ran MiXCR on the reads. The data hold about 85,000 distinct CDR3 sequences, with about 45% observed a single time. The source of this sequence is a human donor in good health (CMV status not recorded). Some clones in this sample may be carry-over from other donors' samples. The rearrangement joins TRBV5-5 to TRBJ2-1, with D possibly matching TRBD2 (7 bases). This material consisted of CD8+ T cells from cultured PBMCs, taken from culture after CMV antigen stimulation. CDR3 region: CASSFDRTMRPSGLNNEQFF. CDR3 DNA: TGTGCCAGCAGCTTCGACAGGACTATGAGGCCTAGCGGCCTCAACAATGAGCAGTTCTTC.